The 12 T cell receptor beta chains given below trace back to one sample, sequenced in a study of T cell changes during pregnancy in multiple sclerosis. This table comes from immunoSEQ multiplex PCR, and its TCRdb copy is limited to in-frame clones, with some not included. The sample has about 71,000 clones; 90% to 95% are singletons. The sequencing used peripheral blood, collected in the third trimester of pregnancy. Receptor source: a female donor with multiple sclerosis, enrolled in a pregnancy study.

V is TRBV19 and J is TRBJ2-1; D might be TRBD2 (6 bases). Germline-derived CDR1 and CDR2 are LNHDA and SQIVND (reference sequence). The CDR3 contains 14 residues. V was trimmed by 5 bases and J by 4 bases, leaving 12 bases between them. The DNA for the CDR3 is TGTGCCAGTAGTCGGTCGGGGGATTACAATGAGCAGTTCTTC. Residues: CASSRSGDYNEQFF.

The chain recombines TRBV5-1 with TRBJ2-5, with D perhaps matching TRBD1 (5 bases). This CDR3 has 13 residues. V lost 2 bases, J lost 3 bases, and 8 bases lay in between. The germline CDR1 and CDR2 sequences are SGHRS and YFSETQ. CDR3 DNA sequence: TGCGCCAGCAGCTTAGCACAGGAAGAGACCCAGTACTTC. As protein: CASSLAQEETQYF.

The chain carries TRBV5-6 and TRBJ1-2; 7 bases fit TRBD1. The CDR3 runs to 16 residues. The ends lost 1 base at V and 4 bases at J; junction bases unmatched: 10. CDR1 is SGHDT, CDR2 YYEEEE, per germline. CDR3 amino acids: CASSLIEQGGSYGYTF. The CDR3 DNA reads as TGTGCCAGCAGCTTGATCGAGCAGGGGGGCTCCTATGGCTACACCTTC.

The rearrangement joins TRBV7-4 to TRBJ1-3; D gene ambiguous. The CDR3 runs to 15 residues. Trimming left V 5 bases short and J 0 bases short, with 11 bases between. The germline V gene encodes CDR1 SGHVT and CDR2 SQSDAQ. The DNA of the CDR3 is TGTGCCAGCAGCGGAATGAGGGCCTCTGGAAACACCATATATTTT. It is translated as CASSGMRASGNTIYF.

The V gene is TRBV2, the J gene TRBJ1-1; 8 nucleotides match TRBD1. The V gene's germline CDR1 is SNHLY and CDR2 FYNNEI. V lost 7 bases and J lost 5; bases outside the gene matches: 9. CDR3 length: 14 amino acids. Here the CDR3 DNA reads TGTGCCAGCATCTTCGACAGGGGAGAAACTGAAGCTTTCTTT. Translated, it gives CASIFDRGETEAFF. Variable domain in full (rest from reference TRBV2 and TRBJ1-1): EPEVTQTPSHQVTQMGQEVILRCVPISNHLYFYWYRQILGQKVEFLVSFYNNEISEKSEIFDDQFSVERPDGSNFTLKIRSTKLEDSAMYFCASIFDRGETEAFFGQGTRLTVV.

The chain uses TRBV28 and TRBJ2-7, with TRBD1 as a possible D gene (8 bases). The CDR3 length is 16 residues. Trimming cost V 2 bases and J 4 bases, with 18 bases left between them. The germline V gene has CDR1 MDHEN and CDR2 SYDVKM. This CDR3 reads CASSLPTGGGRYEQYF. In DNA form, the CDR3 reads TGTGCCAGCAGTTTACCTACAGGGGGGGGAAGGTACGAGCAGTACTTC.

V is TRBV30 and J is TRBJ2-3; D uncertain. The CDR3 runs to 15 residues. V lost 0 bases to trimming and J lost 1 base, with 11 bases between them. Per germline, CDR1 GTSNPN and CDR2 SVGIG (reference sequence). The CDR3 DNA is TGTGCCTGGAGTGTATTTAATCTCGGCACAGATACGCAGTATTTT. This translates into CAWSVFNLGTDTQYF. The full variable domain, with the rest looked up from reference TRBV30 and TRBJ2-3, is SQTIHQWPATLVQPVGSPLSLECTVEGTSNPNLYWYRQAAGRGLQLLFYSVGIGQISSEVPQNLSASRPQDRQFILSSKKLLLSDSGFYLCAWSVFNLGTDTQYFGPGTRLTVL.

This chain links TRBV7-9 with TRBJ2-5; TRBD2 aligns across 11 bases. The CDR3 totals 16 residues. CDR1 is SEHNR and CDR2 is FQNEAQ in the germline V gene (reference sequence). V shed 5 bases and J 2 bases; nucleotides not matched to a gene: 7. The chain's CDR3 is CASSPRTSGHQETQYF. DNA of the CDR3: TGTGCCAGCAGCCCTAGGACTAGCGGGCATCAAGAGACCCAGTACTTC.

This chain connects TRBV5-1 to TRBJ2-7; 9 nucleotides align to TRBD1. CDR1 is SGHRS, CDR2 YFSETQ, per germline. V lost 4 bases and J lost 0; bases outside the gene matches: 5. The CDR3 is 15 amino acids. This chain's CDR3 is CASSPGTGTSYEQYF. CDR3 bases: TGCGCCAGCAGCCCTGGGACAGGGACCTCCTACGAGCAGTACTTC. The complete variable domain, with remaining parts taken from reference TRBV5-1 and TRBJ2-7, reads KAGVTQTPRYLIKTRGQQVTLSCSPISGHRSVSWYQQTPGQGLQFLFEYFSETQRNKGNFPGRFSGRQFSNSRSEMNVSTLELGDSALYLCASSPGTGTSYEQYFGPGTRLTVT.

The gene calls are TRBV9 and TRBJ2-5, with 14 bases fitting TRBD2. The CDR3 loop spans 16 amino acids. CDR1 is SGDLS, CDR2 YYNGEE, per germline. V trimming: 6 bases; J trimming: 5 bases; junction bases outside the gene matches: 9. Here the CDR3 reads CASNIGTSGSWETQYF. The CDR3 nucleotides read TGTGCCAGCAACATCGGGACTAGCGGGAGTTGGGAGACCCAGTACTTC.

CDR3 region: CASSPPGGTTTGELFF. CDR3 DNA: TGTGCCAGCAGCCCCCCAGGGGGGACAACCACCGGGGAGCTGTTTTTT. This chain links TRBV21-1 with TRBJ2-2; the table calls TRBD1, which could not be checked here. TRBV21-1 is annotated as a pseudogene. This CDR3 region has 16 residues.

The chain recombines TRBV7-2 with TRBJ2-5; D unresolved. With 6 bases removed from V and 5 bases from J, the gap between germline ends came to 7 bases. This CDR3 comprises 11 residues. Germline V gene sequence: CDR1 SGHTA, CDR2 FQGNSA. The CDR3 DNA is TGTGCCAGCAGTTTTCATGAGACCCAGTACTTC. Translation gives CASSFHETQYF.